This TCR beta chain was identified in a study of identical twins. General study findings and limits: High-abundance cord blood beta clonotypes had fewer insertions; memory repertoires showed none.

This clonotype was picked up many times. Its antigen remains unknown. This CDR3 is built from 15 residues. Germline lookup yields CDR1 DFQATT and CDR2 SNEGSKA (reference sequence). V lost 3 bases, J lost 0 bases, and 5 bases stayed unmatched. TCRdb re-called the 5' RACE reads through MiXCR, storing one row per CDR3 protein. Found here are hundreds of thousands of distinct CDR3 sequences, around 12% of them singletons; the top ten hold around 1.6%. This sample also belongs to another study, concerning yellow fever vaccine responses in identical twins. That work states: Twins' vaccine T cell responses reportedly seemed partly convergent and partly personalized.

Sequenced material: PBMCs. This TCR derives from a woman aged 18-29 years in good health. The V call is TRBV20-1, the J call TRBJ1-5; 7 bases fit TRBD1. Here the CDR3 reads CSASSPGGSNQPQHF. The CDR3 DNA reads TGCAGTGCTAGTTCTCCAGGGGGTAGCAATCAGCCCCAGCATTTT.